This T cell receptor beta chain is drawn from a study of blood T cell repertoires in COVID-19 (TCRdb year 2020). For the study in its entirety: Samples covering the acute and convalescent phases of COVID-19 were provided by collaborators in the United States, Italy and Spain. The material from the prospective study consisted of cDNA or gDNA derived from T cells, B-cell-depleted T cells, or PBMCs. Subjects who had been exposed to COVID-19, were actively infected with it, or had recovered from it provided the deeply sampled blood TCRbeta repertoires that made up the dataset. A freely available public database, intended as a resource for researchers studying the immune response to SARS-CoV-2, is where the repertoires were released. Samples came from the ongoing ImmuneRACE study (first 160 participants) plus 1,254 subjects from 6 global collaborators. A de-identified subject ID, COVID-19 status, age in years and sex were almost always included in the sample metadata. Where HLA class I and class II types were available, the types were taken from metadata supplied by the sample provider, not from assay-based typing. The paper as a whole reports these results and caveats: How much clinical and demographic metadata was included differed by source and by participant, and the metadata was provided uncurated.

Each collaborating institution followed its own protocols to collect whole blood in K2EDTA tubes. For TCRbeta analysis, collaborators shipped samples as frozen whole blood, isolated PBMCs, or DNA extracted from either of those sample types. TCRbeta CDR3 regions were amplified from genomic DNA by means of the immunoSEQ Assay, a bias-controlled multiplex PCR. The authors processed their data as follows. The number of nucleated cells in each sample was estimated by amplification of reference gene primers within the assay. To quantify the absolute abundance of each unique TCRbeta CDR3 rearrangement, sequence reads were collapsed and filtered. For each sample, productive Simpson clonality was calculated by taking the square root of Simpson's diversity index across productive rearrangements. Imported from immuneACCESS, the table was reduced by TCRdb to in-frame sequences with V and J called. These copies leave out some clones; in studies compared against another copy, an unresolved V gene accounts for under half, and the cause of the remainder is not known. V and J calls and clone size are copied from that table; D and trimming were computed from the DNA. The sample data list tens of thousands of clones, and about 86% of these were observed just once. The ten top clones hold roughly a sixth of the sample.

The CDR3 numbers 16 residues from cysteine through phenylalanine. The kept DNA is CDR3 alone, 48 bases in frame from the first base. V gives up 2 bases and J gives up 7 bases, and the segment between their germline ends measures 17 bases. From a lookup of the germline V gene (reference sequence), CDR1 and CDR2 are MNHEY and SMNVEV. Note on this clone: This receptor's antigen is unknown. Base qualities are not recorded, but no much larger clone differs from it by a single base.

The V and J segments used are TRBV27 and TRBJ1-4; the D region possibly corresponds to TRBD1 (5 bases align). The material sequenced was peripheral blood. This TCR derives from a woman older than 75 with acute or convalescent COVID-19. CDR3 region: CASSLTAPTRGEKLFF. The bases are TGTGCCAGCAGTTTAACGGCACCGACAAGGGGTGAAAAACTGTTTTTT.